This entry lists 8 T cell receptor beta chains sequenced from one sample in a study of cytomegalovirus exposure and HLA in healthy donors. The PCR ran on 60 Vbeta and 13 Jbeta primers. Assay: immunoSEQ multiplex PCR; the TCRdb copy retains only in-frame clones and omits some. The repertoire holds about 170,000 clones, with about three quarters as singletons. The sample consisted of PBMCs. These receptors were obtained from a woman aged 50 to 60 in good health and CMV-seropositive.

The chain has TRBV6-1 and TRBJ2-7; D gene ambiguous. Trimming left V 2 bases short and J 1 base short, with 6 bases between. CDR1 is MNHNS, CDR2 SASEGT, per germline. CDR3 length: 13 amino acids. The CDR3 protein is CASSEQRSYEQYF. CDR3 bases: TGTGCCAGCAGTGAACAGCGATCCTACGAGCAGTACTTC.

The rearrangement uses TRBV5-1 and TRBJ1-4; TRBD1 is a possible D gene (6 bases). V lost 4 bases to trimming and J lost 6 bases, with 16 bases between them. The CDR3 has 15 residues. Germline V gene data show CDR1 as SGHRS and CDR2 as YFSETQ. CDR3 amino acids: CASSGGGRSDEKLFF. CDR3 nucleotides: TGCGCCAGCAGCGGCGGGGGGCGCTCAGATGAAAAACTGTTTTTT.

The CDR3 here is CVSCAAPSGSNQPQHF. CDR3 DNA sequence: TGTGTTTCGTGCGCGGCTCCTAGCGGGAGCAATCAGCCCCAGCATTTT. The chain recombines TRBV28 with TRBJ1-5; no clear D. This CDR3 is 16 amino acids long. CDR1 is MDHEN, CDR2 SYDVKM, per germline. The full variable domain, rest sourced from reference TRBV28 and TRBJ1-5, is DVKVTQSSRYLVKRTGEKVFLECVQDMDHENMFWYRQDPGLGLRLIYFSYDVKMKEKGDIPEGYSVSREKKERFSLILESASTNQTSMYLCVSCAAPSGSNQPQHFGDGTRLSIL.

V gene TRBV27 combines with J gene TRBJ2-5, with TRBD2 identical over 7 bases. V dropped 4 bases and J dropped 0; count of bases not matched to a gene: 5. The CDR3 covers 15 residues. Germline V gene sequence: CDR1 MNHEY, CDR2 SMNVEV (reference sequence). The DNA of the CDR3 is TGTGCCAGCAGTTCCCTAGCGGCGTACCAAGAGACCCAGTACTTC. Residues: CASSSLAAYQETQYF.

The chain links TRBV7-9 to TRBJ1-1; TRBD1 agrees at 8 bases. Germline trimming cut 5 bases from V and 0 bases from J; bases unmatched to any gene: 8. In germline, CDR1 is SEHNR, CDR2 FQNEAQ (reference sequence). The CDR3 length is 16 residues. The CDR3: CASSPYRGRMNTEAFF. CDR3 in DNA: TGTGCCAGCAGCCCTTACAGGGGGAGGATGAACACTGAAGCTTTCTTT.

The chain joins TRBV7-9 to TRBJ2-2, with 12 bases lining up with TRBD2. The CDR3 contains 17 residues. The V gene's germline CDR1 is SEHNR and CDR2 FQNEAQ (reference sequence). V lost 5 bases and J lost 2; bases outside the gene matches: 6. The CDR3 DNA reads TGTGCCAGCAGCGTGCTAGCGGGAGGGCCCAACACCGGGGAGCTGTTTTTT. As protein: CASSVLAGGPNTGELFF.

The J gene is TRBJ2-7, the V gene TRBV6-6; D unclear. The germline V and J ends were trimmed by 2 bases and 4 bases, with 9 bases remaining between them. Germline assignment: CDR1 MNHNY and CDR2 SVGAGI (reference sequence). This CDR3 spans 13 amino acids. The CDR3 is CASSYPEIYEQYF. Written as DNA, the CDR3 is TGTGCCAGCAGTTACCCTGAGATATACGAGCAGTACTTC.

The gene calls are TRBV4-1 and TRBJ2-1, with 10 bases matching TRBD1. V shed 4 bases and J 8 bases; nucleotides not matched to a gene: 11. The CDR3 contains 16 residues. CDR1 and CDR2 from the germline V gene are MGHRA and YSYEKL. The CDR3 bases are TGCGCCAGCAGCCGCTCGCCGGGACAGGGGTCCCATGAGCAGTTCTTC. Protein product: CASSRSPGQGSHEQFF.